One and the same sample provided the 20 T cell receptor beta chains below, sequenced in a study of OX40 agonist ivuxolimab in advanced cancers. The method was immunoSEQ multiplex PCR; TCRdb's version includes in-frame clones alone and lacks a portion of them. The repertoire includes more than 45,000 clones, around 80% of them detected once, and over 1% sits in the top ten. The input for sequencing was CD4+ or CD8+ T cells sorted from blood, taken in a trial of the OX40 agonist ivuxolimab. Source of these receptors: an adult with an advanced solid tumor such as melanoma, head and neck, liver or kidney cancer.

The chain is built from TRBV19 and TRBJ2-7; D not resolved. V was cut by 2 bases and J by 1 base, with 12 bases left in between. Germline CDR1 and CDR2: LNHDA and SQIVND (reference sequence). The CDR3 runs 15 residues. The CDR3 sequence is CASSILVGLSYEQYF. CDR3 nucleotides: TGTGCCAGTAGTATACTCGTAGGGTTATCCTACGAGCAGTACTTC.

This rearrangement joins TRBV5-4 to TRBJ2-7, with 12 bases aligning to TRBD1. This CDR3 comprises 15 residues. Trimming took 3 bases from V and 5 from J; bases not matched to a gene: 6. Germline V gene lookup returns CDR1 SGHNT and CDR2 YYREEE (reference sequence). The CDR3 reads CASSSAGTGGDEQYF. CDR3 nucleotides: TGTGCCAGCAGCTCCGCCGGGACAGGGGGCGACGAGCAGTACTTC.

CDR3 region: CASSPGTSGADTQYF. The CDR3, as DNA: TGTGCCAGCAGCCCTGGGACTAGCGGGGCAGATACGCAGTATTTT. V is TRBV13 and J is TRBJ2-3; 13 bases match TRBD2. The V segment lost 5 bases and the J segment 4 bases; nucleotides outside the gene matches: 3. CDR3 size: 15 residues. Germline CDR1 PRHDT, CDR2 FYEKMQ (reference sequence).

The chain combines TRBV4-2 with TRBJ2-3, with a weak D call TRBD2 (6 bases). CDR1 is LGHNA and CDR2 is YNFKEQ in the germline V gene. This CDR3 region has 13 residues. V was pared by 1 base and J by 7 bases, with 9 bases between. The CDR3 sequence is CASSQAGGNTQYF. The CDR3, as DNA: TGTGCCAGCAGCCAAGCAGGCGGGAATACGCAGTATTTT.

This clone came up once. This chain links TRBV18 with TRBJ2-1; D not resolved. The CDR3 loop spans 12 amino acids. Germline assignment: CDR1 KGHSH and CDR2 LQKENI. V was shortened by 1 base and J by 6 bases, with 4 bases between the two germline ends. This CDR3 is CASSPRRNEQFF. Written as DNA, the CDR3 is TGTGCCAGCTCACCACGCCGCAATGAGCAGTTCTTC.

The chain uses TRBV18 and TRBJ1-2, with D possibly being TRBD1 (5 bases). Germline CDR1 KGHSH, CDR2 LQKENI. V was trimmed by 2 bases and J by 2 bases, leaving 12 bases between them. The CDR3 totals 15 residues. The CDR3 loop reads CASSPDGTANYGYTF. DNA for the CDR3: TGTGCCAGCTCACCAGACGGGACGGCGAACTATGGCTACACCTTC.

The genes are TRBV5-1 and TRBJ1-2, with D maybe TRBD1 (5 bases). V gave up 0 bases and J gave up 4 bases, with 13 bases separating them. The CDR3 runs to 15 residues. The V gene's germline CDR1 is SGHRS and CDR2 YFSETQ. CDR3: CASSLEGVGGYGYTF. Here the CDR3 DNA reads TGCGCCAGCAGCTTGGAGGGAGTGGGGGGCTATGGCTACACCTTC.

The sample holds one count of this clone. CDR3 residues: CASSFGGPGAFF. The CDR3 bases are TGTGCCAGCAGCTTTGGGGGGCCGGGCGCTTTCTTT. This rearrangement joins TRBV11-2 to TRBJ1-1; possible D gene TRBD1, 6 bases. V was pared by 3 bases and J by 11 bases, with 13 bases between. CDR1 is SGHAT and CDR2 is FQNNGV in the germline V gene. The CDR3 spans 12 residues.

The genes are TRBV2 and TRBJ2-2; D uncertain. V was pared by 2 bases and J by 6 bases, with 1 base between. Germline V CDR1 and CDR2: SNHLY, FYNNEI. The CDR3 sequence is 11 residues long. The CDR3 nucleotides are TGTGCCAGCAGTGAATCCGGGGAGCTGTTTTTT. Translated: CASSESGELFF.

J is TRBJ1-1 and V is TRBV5-1, with 8 bases identical to TRBD1. CDR3 length equals 14 residues. The junction had 6 bases not matched to a gene; V was cut back by 0 bases and J by 8 bases. Germline V lookup: CDR1 SGHRS, CDR2 YFSETQ. DNA for the CDR3: TGCGCCAGCAGCTTGGACACGACAGGGGCCGAAGCTTTCTTT. It is translated as CASSLDTTGAEAFF. The variable domain in full, with the rest retrieved from reference TRBV5-1 and TRBJ1-1, is KAGVTQTPRYLIKTRGQQVTLSCSPISGHRSVSWYQQTPGQGLQFLFEYFSETQRNKGNFPGRFSGRQFSNSRSEMNVSTLELGDSALYLCASSLDTTGAEAFFGQGTRLTVV.

The rearrangement links TRBV11-2 to TRBJ2-1; no definite D call. CDR3 size: 12 residues. Trimming removed 0 bases from V and 9 bases from J, with 6 bases in between. The V gene's germline CDR1 is SGHAT and CDR2 FQNNGV. The CDR3 protein is CASSLERGEQFF. The CDR3 region has the DNA TGTGCCAGCAGCTTAGAACGAGGTGAGCAGTTCTTC.

This clone was counted only a few times. The chain has TRBV27 and TRBJ1-4, with a possible D match to TRBD1 (5 bases). V lost 3 bases to trimming and J lost 8 bases, with 13 bases between them. The CDR3 sequence is 14 residues long. The germline CDR1 and CDR2 sequences are MNHEY and SMNVEV (reference sequence). CDR3 residues: CASSFGARDEKLFF. In nucleotides, the CDR3 is TGTGCCAGCAGTTTTGGTGCGCGGGACGAAAAACTGTTTTTT. Drawing the rest from reference TRBV27 and TRBJ1-4, the complete variable domain is EAQVTQNPRYLITVTGKKLTVTCSQNMNHEYMSWYRQDPGLGLRQIYYSMNVEVTDKGDVPEGYKVSRKEKRNFPLILESPSPNQTSLYFCASSFGARDEKLFFGSGTQLSVL.

The chain couples TRBV5-1 to TRBJ2-1, with 13 positions matching TRBD2. Germline CDR1 and CDR2: SGHRS and YFSETQ. The CDR3 covers 16 residues. V gave up 0 bases and J gave up 5 bases; unmatched junction bases: 2. CDR3 in amino acids: CASSLGGTSGNNEQFF. The CDR3 DNA sequence: TGCGCCAGCAGCTTGGGGGGGACTAGCGGGAACAATGAGCAGTTCTTC.

This chain connects TRBV5-8 to TRBJ1-3; no definite D call. The CDR3 sequence is 14 residues long. Trimming left V 4 bases short and J 1 base short, with 9 bases between. Germline lookup yields CDR1 SGHTS and CDR2 YDEGEE. The DNA of the CDR3 is TGTGCCAGCAGCACCCCGGGATCTGGAAACACCATATATTTT. Translating gives CASSTPGSGNTIYF.

This chain joins TRBV10-3 and TRBJ2-1; the D is unclear. There are 12 residues in the CDR3. The germline gives CDR1 ENHRY, CDR2 SYGVKD. Trimming left V 2 bases short and J 9 bases short, with 8 bases between. The CDR3 spells CAISEPEREQFF. DNA for the CDR3: TGTGCCATCAGTGAGCCCGAGCGTGAGCAGTTCTTC.

Written as DNA, the CDR3 is TGTGCCAGCAGCGCCGCAAGCTATGGCTACACCTTC. Protein: CASSAASYGYTF. The chain couples TRBV9 to TRBJ1-2, with D unclear. The CDR3 loop spans 12 amino acids. V was clipped by 3 bases and J by 4 bases, with 7 bases between them. CDR1 and CDR2 (germline): SGDLS, YYNGEE.

V usage is TRBV19 and J usage is TRBJ2-5; 11 bases agree with TRBD2. V lost 9 bases and J lost 0; bases outside the gene matches: 12. CDR1 and CDR2 (germline): LNHDA, SQIVND (reference sequence). The CDR3 is 17 amino acids. The CDR3 region is CASARGTSGGDQETQYF. The CDR3 DNA sequence: TGTGCCAGCGCTCGAGGAACTAGCGGGGGAGACCAAGAGACCCAGTACTTC.

This sequence joins TRBV7-2 and TRBJ2-7, with 9 nucleotides matching TRBD1. The CDR3 has 13 residues. The ends lost 5 bases at V and 5 bases at J; junction bases unmatched: 4. Germline CDR1 and CDR2: SGHTA and FQGNSA. CDR3 DNA sequence: TGTGCCAGCAGCACGGGACAGGGTAACGAGCAGTACTTC. Translation gives CASSTGQGNEQYF. Based on the CDR3 plus reference TRBV7-2 and TRBJ2-7, the full variable domain is GAGVSQSPSNKVTEKGKDVELRCDPISGHTALYWYRQSLGQGLEFLIYFQGNSAPDKSGLPSDRFSAERTGGSVSTLTIQRTQQEDSAVYLCASSTGQGNEQYFGPGTRLTVT.

This chain links TRBV5-6 with TRBJ2-5; no firm D call. The CDR3 sequence is 14 residues long. The germline gives CDR1 SGHDT, CDR2 YYEEEE. Trimming pared 1 base from V and 1 base from J, leaving 8 bases between. The CDR3 is CASSLWGTQETQYF. The CDR3 bases are TGTGCCAGCAGCTTGTGGGGAACCCAAGAGACCCAGTACTTC.

Here the CDR3 reads CASSQTGDEKLFF. The CDR3 nucleotides read TGTGCCAGCAGCCAAACAGGGGACGAAAAACTGTTTTTT. The V and J genes are TRBV7-9 and TRBJ1-4; 7 positions agree with TRBD1. With V trimmed by 5 bases and J by 8 bases, 5 bases remained unmatched. The germline gives CDR1 SEHNR, CDR2 FQNEAQ (reference sequence). There are 13 residues in the CDR3.